The present TCR beta chain was sequenced within a study of T cell repertoires in cytomegalovirus infection. Study details: Recently described HLA-C-restricted plus well-studied HLA-B-restricted CMV epitopes were used. Evidence of both CMV infection and a matching HLA type came from public TCR beta signatures.

TCRdb re-called the reads through MiXCR, storing one row per CDR3 protein. The sample lists roughly 990,000 distinct CDR3 sequences; about a third were seen once. With regard to this clonotype: Antigen: not known.

CDR3 size: 14 residues. Germline V lookup: CDR1 SGHNT, CDR2 YYREEE (reference sequence). V lost 0 bases to trimming and J lost 4 bases, with 10 bases between them. Findings and caveats of the study: Ex vivo, HLA-C-restricted CMV-specific TCR beta clonotypes prevailed over the rest of the response. Adding up the frequency of public TCR beta families identified people who carried CMV plus the relevant HLA.

This sequence was found in a human donor in good health (CMV status not recorded). Some clones in this sample may be carry-over from other donors' samples. The chain recombines TRBV5-4 with TRBJ2-5; TRBD1 is a possible D gene (5 bases). Sequencing was performed on cultured CD8+ T cells from PBMCs, taken from culture after CMV antigen stimulation. CDR3 sequence (DNA): TGTGCCAGCAGCTTGGAGGGCAGGGTAGAGACCCAGTACTTC. It codes for CASSLEGRVETQYF.